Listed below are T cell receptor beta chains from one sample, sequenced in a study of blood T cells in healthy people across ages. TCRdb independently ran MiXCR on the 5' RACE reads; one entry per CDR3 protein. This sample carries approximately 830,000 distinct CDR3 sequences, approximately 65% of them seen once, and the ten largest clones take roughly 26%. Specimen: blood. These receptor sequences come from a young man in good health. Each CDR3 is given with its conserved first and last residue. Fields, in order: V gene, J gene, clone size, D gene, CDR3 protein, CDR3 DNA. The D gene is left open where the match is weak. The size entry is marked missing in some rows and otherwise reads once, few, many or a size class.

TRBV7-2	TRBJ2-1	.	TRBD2	CASRDTSGPSYNEQFF	TGTGCCAGCAGGGACACTAGCGGCCCCTCCTACAATGAGCAGTTCTTC
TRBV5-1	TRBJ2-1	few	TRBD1	CASSPGTGGIGEQFF	TGCGCCAGCAGTCCCGGGACAGGGGGCATCGGTGAGCAGTTCTTC
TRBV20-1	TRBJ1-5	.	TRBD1	CSAREDRGNQPQHF	TGCAGTGCTAGAGAAGACAGGGGCAATCAGCCCCAGCATTTT
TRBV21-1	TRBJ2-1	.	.	CASSKFRRGHSEQFF	TGTGCCAGCAGCAAATTTAGAAGGGGTCACAGTGAGCAGTTCTTC
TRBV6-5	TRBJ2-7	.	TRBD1	CASSRQGEIYEQYF	TGTGCCAGCAGTCGACAGGGGGAAATCTACGAGCAGTACTTC
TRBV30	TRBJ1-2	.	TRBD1	CASEYPQGSGYTF	TGTGCCTCGGAATACCCACAGGGGTCTGGCTACACCTTC
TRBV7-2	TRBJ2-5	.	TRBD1	CASSKDRSQETQYF	TGTGCCAGCAGCAAGGACAGGAGCCAAGAGACCCAGTACTTC
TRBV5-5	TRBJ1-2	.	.	CASSLGLMGVTNYGYTF	TGTGCCAGCAGCCTGGGACTAATGGGGGTGACTAACTATGGCTACACCTTC
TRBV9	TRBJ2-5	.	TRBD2	CASSQGLNPSQETQYF	TGTGCCAGCAGCCAGGGACTAAACCCATCTCAAGAGACCCAGTACTTC
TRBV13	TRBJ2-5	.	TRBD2	CASSARRGDYQETQYF	TGTGCCAGCAGCGCCCGGCGGGGGGACTACCAAGAGACCCAGTACTTC
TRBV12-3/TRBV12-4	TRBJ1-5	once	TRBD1	CAGSPTGGSGNQPQHF	TGTGCCGGCAGTCCCACAGGGGGCTCTGGCAATCAGCCCCAGCATTTT
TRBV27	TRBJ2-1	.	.	CASIPGGAYNEQFF	TGTGCCAGCATCCCCGGTGGAGCCTACAATGAGCAGTTCTTC
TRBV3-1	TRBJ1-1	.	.	CASSQVGSKAFF	TGTGCCAGCAGCCAAGTTGGATCGAAAGCTTTCTTT
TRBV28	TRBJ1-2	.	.	CASGTYGYTF	TGTGCCAGCGGAACATATGGCTACACCTTC